This T cell receptor beta chain stems from a study of human T cells and chemical hapten exposure. Study details: Per-sample variation in TCR yield stemmed mainly from small pooled library volume differences.

As to time point: patch test 3, about 24 weeks after DPC sensitization. Regarding treatment: therapeutic diphenylcyclopropenone sensitization with weekly scalp DPC. TCRdb used MiXCR to reprocess the RACE reads, holding one entry per CDR3 protein. The sample records approximately 60,000 distinct CDR3 sequences, around 10% being singletons. The CDR3 extends over 17 amino acids. The germline CDR1 and CDR2 sequences are MNHEY and SMNVEV (reference sequence). After removal of 0 bases from V and 6 bases from J, the junction contained 10 bases not matched to a gene. The TCR sequence derives from a woman aged 25 to 39 with alopecia areata. Some clones in this sample may be carry-over from other donors' samples. This material consisted of whole blood, taken in connection with sensitization to the hapten diphenylcyclopropenone (DPC). J is TRBJ2-1 and V is TRBV27; 8 bases fit TRBD2. CDR3: CASSLSTGGPLANEQFF. CDR3 bases: TGTGCCAGCAGTTTATCAACGGGGGGGCCGCTAGCCAATGAGCAGTTCTTC.